These T cell receptor beta chains were read from a single sample in a study of cytomegalovirus exposure and HLA in healthy donors. The assay was immunoSEQ multiplex PCR, and TCRdb's table has in-frame clones only and misses some. The data show 70,000 or so clones, with 70% to 80% seen just once and 6.5% to 8.5% held by the top ten. Sample: PBMCs. Receptors were obtained from a man between 18 and 29 years old in good health and CMV-seropositive. Each CDR3 is given with its conserved first and last residue. D genes are given only for firm matches. Not every row has a clone size; where given, it reads once, few, many or a size class.

j_gene | abundance | v_gene | d_gene | CDR3aa | CDR3nt
TRBJ1-6 | - | TRBV6-5 | - | CASSSIEGGNSPLHF | TGTGCCAGCAGTTCGATCGAGGGGGGGAATTCACCCCTCCACTTT
TRBJ1-2 | - | TRBV15 | - | CATSREYTNYYGYTF | TGTGCCACCAGCAGAGAGTACACGAATTACTATGGCTACACCTTC
TRBJ2-7 | - | TRBV19 | - | CASSPVGHLYEQYF | TGTGCCAGTAGCCCCGTGGGACATCTATACGAGCAGTACTTC
TRBJ1-1 | - | TRBV10-2 | TRBD1 | CASSRGTGGNTEAFF | TGCGCCAGCAGTAGGGGAACAGGGGGAAATACTGAAGCTTTCTTT
TRBJ2-7 | - | TRBV18 | - | CASSPTTGPRGYEQYF | TGTGCCAGCTCACCGACCACAGGGCCCAGGGGCTACGAGCAGTACTTC
TRBJ2-3 | few | TRBV5-4 | - | CASSLGGAGPTDTQYF | TGTGCCAGCAGCTTGGGCGGAGCTGGTCCGACAGATACGCAGTATTTT
TRBJ2-5 | - | TRBV7-6 | TRBD1 | CASSWGTGGGVETQYF | TGTGCCAGCAGCTGGGGGACAGGGGGCGGTGTGGAGACCCAGTACTTC
TRBJ1-2 | - | TRBV9 | - | CASRREGGYTF | TGTGCCAGCCGTCGGGAAGGAGGCTACACCTTC
TRBJ2-7 | - | TRBV28 | TRBD1 | CASSPGQGYEQYF | TGTGCCAGCAGTCCAGGACAGGGCTACGAGCAGTACTTC
TRBJ2-6 | - | TRBV2 | TRBD1 | CASSPQGNALSGANVLTF | TGTGCCAGCAGTCCACAGGGGAATGCTCTCTCTGGGGCCAACGTCCTGACTTTC
TRBJ1-5 | - | TRBV7-2 | - | CASSPGPGLGQPQHF | TGTGCCAGCAGCCCCGGCCCGGGACTGGGTCAGCCCCAGCATTTT
TRBJ1-1 | - | TRBV2 | - | CASRASSEAFF | TGTGCCAGCAGGGCCTCGTCTGAAGCTTTCTTT
TRBJ2-5 | - | TRBV6-5 | - | CASSYRGTGGETQYF | TGTGCCAGCAGTTACCGGGGGACCGGGGGAGAGACCCAGTACTTC
TRBJ1-2 | - | TRBV29-1 | - | CSVDRTNYGYTF | TGCAGCGTTGACAGGACTAACTATGGCTACACCTTC
TRBJ1-1 | - | TRBV20-1 | TRBD1 | CSANRGAEAFF | TGCAGTGCTAACAGGGGGGCAGAAGCTTTCTTT
TRBJ2-2 | - | TRBV2 | TRBD1 | CASRDREDTGELFF | TGTGCCAGCAGGGACAGGGAGGACACCGGGGAGCTGTTTTTT
TRBJ1-5 | - | TRBV6-5 | TRBD1 | CASSLDRVSNQPQHF | TGTGCCAGCAGTCTGGACAGGGTAAGCAATCAGCCCCAGCATTTT
TRBJ1-5 | once | TRBV2 | TRBD1 | CASSWTGGPQPQHF | TGTGCCAGCAGTTGGACAGGGGGCCCTCAGCCCCAGCATTTT
TRBJ1-1 | - | TRBV6-5 | TRBD1 | CASSWGQGSTEAFF | TGTGCCAGCAGCTGGGGACAGGGTAGCACTGAAGCTTTCTTT
TRBJ1-5 | - | TRBV30 | - | CAWSGGANRVQPQHF | TGTGCCTGGAGTGGAGGCGCAAACAGGGTCCAGCCCCAGCATTTT
TRBJ1-1 | few | TRBV5-4 | TRBD1 | CASSLGGAGGTEAFF | TGTGCCAGCAGCTTGGGAGGGGCAGGGGGCACTGAAGCTTTCTTT
TRBJ1-4 | once | TRBV7-6 | - | CASSVNGLEKLFF | TGTGCCAGCAGCGTCAATGGGCTTGAAAAACTGTTTTTT
TRBJ2-7 | - | TRBV10-1 | - | CASSASLYEQYF | TGCGCCAGCAGCGCTAGTCTCTACGAGCAGTACTTC
TRBJ2-7 | - | TRBV30 | - | CAWNSMGPHYEQYF | TGTGCCTGGAATAGCATGGGGCCGCACTACGAGCAGTACTTC
TRBJ1-4 | - | TRBV2 | TRBD1 | CASIGQGGSEKLFF | TGTGCCAGCATAGGACAGGGAGGGAGCGAAAAACTGTTTTTT
TRBJ2-7 | - | TRBV30 | TRBD1 | CATSGTGGYEQYF | TGTGCCACCTCCGGGACAGGGGGCTACGAGCAGTACTTC
TRBJ2-3 | - | TRBV29-1 | - | CSVDSSTDTQYF | TGCAGCGTTGATTCTAGCACAGATACGCAGTATTTT
TRBJ1-2 | - | TRBV7-9 | TRBD1 | CASSLGAGGGYTF | TGTGCCAGCAGCTTAGGGGCAGGGGGCGGCTACACCTTC
TRBJ2-7 | - | TRBV7-9 | TRBD1 | CASSLPGYRGRDSYEQYF | TGTGCCAGCAGCTTGCCCGGCTACAGGGGGCGAGACTCCTACGAGCAGTACTTC
TRBJ2-7 | - | TRBV5-1 | TRBD2 | CASSLTSGGASYEQYF | TGCGCCAGCAGCTTAACTAGCGGGGGGGCCTCCTACGAGCAGTACTTC